Below are 12 T cell receptor beta chains sequenced from a single sample in a study of brain T cells in children with intractable seizures. Data came from immunoSEQ multiplex PCR; TCRdb stores just in-frame clones and leaves some out. The table includes 70,000 to 90,000 clones, around 93% detected once. Sample: peripheral blood, taken at surgery. These receptors came from a boy less than two years old with tuberous sclerosis and intractable seizures.

This chain joins TRBV19 and TRBJ1-2; D is uncertain. V dropped 3 bases and J dropped 6 bases, with 11 bases sitting between them. The CDR3 sequence is 13 residues long. The V gene's germline CDR1 is LNHDA and CDR2 SQIVND (reference sequence). CDR3 protein: CASSIPSMDGYTF. The CDR3 DNA sequence: TGTGCCAGTAGTATCCCAAGTATGGATGGCTACACCTTC.

The chain joins TRBV24-1 to TRBJ2-2; D possibly corresponds to TRBD1 (5 bases). This CDR3 is 16 amino acids long. The germline V gene has CDR1 KGHDR and CDR2 SFDVKD. Trimming took 4 bases from V and 4 from J, leaving 15 bases between them. DNA of the CDR3: TGTGCCACCAGTGACCTAGAGACAGTTCGCACCGGGGAGCTGTTTTTT. This gives the protein CATSDLETVRTGELFF.

This clone was recorded only once. The rearrangement links TRBV9 to TRBJ2-5, with a tentative D call TRBD2 (5 bases). Trimming stripped 3 bases from V and 5 bases from J, with 17 bases between. The CDR3 totals 15 residues. Germline V CDR1 and CDR2: SGDLS, YYNGEE. The CDR3 DNA reads TGTGCCAGCAGCGCGAGCCGGGGAACATGGGAGACCCAGTACTTC. Its protein product is CASSASRGTWETQYF. Looking up the rest from reference TRBV9 and TRBJ2-5 gives the full variable domain: DSGVTQTPKHLITATGQRVTLRCSPRSGDLSVYWYQQSLDQGLQFLIQYYNGEERAKGNILERFSAQQFPDLHSELNLSSLELGDSALYFCASSASRGTWETQYFGPGTRLLVL.

In its sample, this clone was seen a few times. This chain joins TRBV4-1 and TRBJ1-6; perhaps TRBD1 as D (6 bases). This CDR3 contains 15 residues. Trimming stripped 4 bases from V and 5 bases from J, with 12 bases between. Germline CDR1 and CDR2: MGHRA and YSYEKL. CDR3 region: CASSPSRQDNSPLHF. CDR3 nucleotides: TGCGCCAGCAGCCCCTCGAGACAGGATAATTCACCCCTCCACTTT.

The V and J genes are TRBV5-6 and TRBJ1-1; D is uncertain. The CDR3 runs 13 residues. V was pared by 0 bases and J by 1 base, with 4 bases between. CDR1 is SGHDT and CDR2 is YYEEEE in the germline V gene. As DNA, the CDR3 is TGTGCCAGCAGCTTGGGATGGAACACTGAAGCTTTCTTT. Translation gives CASSLGWNTEAFF.

The chain is built from TRBV5-4 and TRBJ2-3; no definite D call. In germline, CDR1 is SGHNT, CDR2 YYREEE (reference sequence). The CDR3 length is 14 residues. V lost 0 bases and J lost 2, with 7 bases in between. The CDR3 reads CASSLAPLTDTQYF. The CDR3 bases are TGTGCCAGCAGCTTGGCGCCCCTCACAGATACGCAGTATTTT.

V and J are TRBV29-1 and TRBJ1-2; D ambiguous. The CDR3 is 9 amino acids. Looked up from germline, CDR1 is SQVTM and CDR2 is ANQGSEA. Trimming took off 4 bases at V and 10 bases at J, with 7 bases between the two ends. As DNA, the CDR3 is TGCAGCGTTGCCCAGGACTACACCTTC. The encoded protein is CSVAQDYTF.

The sample holds one count of this clone. CDR3 DNA sequence: TGTGCCAGCAGCCCTCACACGGGACACCTTTCCGAGCAGTACTTC. Translating it yields CASSPHTGHLSEQYF. V usage is TRBV11-2 and J usage is TRBJ2-7, with D possibly matching TRBD1 (6 bases). The CDR3 spans 15 residues. V was clipped by 5 bases and J by 6 bases, with 20 bases between them. The germline CDR1 and CDR2 sequences are SGHAT and FQNNGV.

The chain employs TRBV5-1 and TRBJ2-1; 7 bases match TRBD2. This CDR3 spans 15 amino acids. With 2 bases clipped from V and 8 bases from J, the junction kept 10 bases outside the gene matches. Germline V CDR1 and CDR2: SGHRS, YFSETQ. CDR3 region: CASSLSGGYRDEQFF. CDR3 bases: TGCGCCAGCAGCTTATCGGGAGGATATCGAGATGAGCAGTTCTTC.

The chain joins TRBV27 to TRBJ2-5; tentative D call: TRBD2 (5 bases). From germline, CDR1 is MNHEY and CDR2 SMNVEV (reference sequence). V was shortened by 2 bases and J by 10 bases, with 5 bases between the two germline ends. There are 10 residues in the CDR3. The CDR3 DNA reads TGTGCCAGCAGTTTAGAGGGCCAGTACTTC. Translated, it gives CASSLEGQYF.

In this sample, this clone turned up a few times. The V call is TRBV5-4, the J call TRBJ1-3, with 11 bases identical to TRBD1. This CDR3 region has 15 residues. V gave up 0 bases and J gave up 7 bases; unmatched junction bases: 3. Germline V CDR1 and CDR2: SGHNT, YYREEE (reference sequence). CDR3 loop: CASSLDGTGGNTIYF. DNA of the CDR3: TGTGCCAGCAGCTTGGATGGGACAGGGGGTAACACCATATATTTT.

The sample holds a few counts of this clone. The V call is TRBV5-4, the J call TRBJ2-3; possible D gene TRBD2, 6 bases. The V end was cut by 0 bases, the J end by 2 bases, with 10 bases between. In germline, CDR1 is SGHNT, CDR2 YYREEE (reference sequence). This CDR3 is built from 15 residues. The CDR3 DNA reads as TGTGCCAGCAGCTTGGCCACTAGCTACACAGATACGCAGTATTTT. Translating it yields CASSLATSYTDTQYF.